Listed below are T cell receptor beta chains from one sample, sequenced in a study of blood T cell repertoires in COVID-19. Profiling relied on immunoSEQ multiplex PCR, and the TCRdb table lists in-frame clones only, not all of them. Among some 80,000 clones listed, over 75% were seen once. Input material: peripheral blood. All receptors come from a man aged 45-65 years with COVID-19, enrolled during active disease. Each CDR3 is given with its conserved first and last residue. The D gene is left open where the match is weak. For some rows the clone size is stated as once, few or many, or as a class when expanded; others skip it.

j_call v_call clone_size d_call cdr3_nt cdr3_aa
TRBJ2-7 TRBV5-1 - TRBD2 TGCGCCAGCAGCTTGGGACTAGCGGGAGGGGAAGAGCAGTACTTC CASSLGLAGGEEQYF
TRBJ2-4 TRBV5-6 - - TGTGCCAGCAGCTCCAGGGTTCCGAAAAACATTCAGTACTTC CASSSRVPKNIQYF
TRBJ2-7 TRBV5-4 - - TGTGCCAGCAGTTCGCCGGGTGTTACGAGAGAGCAGTACTTC CASSSPGVTREQYF
TRBJ2-1 TRBV4-1 few - TGCGCCAGCAGCCCCCGCGTTGGGCTAGCGACCAATGAGCAGTTCTTC CASSPRVGLATNEQFF
TRBJ2-7 TRBV4-2 - TRBD2 TGTGCCAGCAGCCAAGAAGGCGGGAGGTCCCACGAGCAGTACTTC CASSQEGGRSHEQYF
TRBJ2-4 TRBV3-1/TRBV3-2 few TRBD1 TGTGCCAGCAGCCAAAAGGACAGGGCGAGATCCAAAAACATTCAGTACTTC CASSQKDRARSKNIQYF
TRBJ2-1 TRBV6-5 - TRBD2 TGTGCCAGCAGTTTCAGCGGGAAGGGGAATGAGCAGTTCTTC CASSFSGKGNEQFF
TRBJ2-1 TRBV9 - - TGTGCCAGCAGCGTTAGCCCTAGCGATCATGAGCAGTTCTTC CASSVSPSDHEQFF
TRBJ1-1 TRBV6-1 once TRBD1 TGTGCCAGCAGTGAAGCGCTAATAACAGGGGGGATGAACACTGAAGCTTTCTTT CASSEALITGGMNTEAFF
TRBJ2-1 TRBV10-3 - TRBD1 TGTGCCATCAGTCAAGCAGGGGGTCCCTACAATGAGCAGTTCTTC CAISQAGGPYNEQFF
TRBJ1-1 TRBV30 - - TGTGCCTGGAGGGTACACCACACTGAAGCTTTCTTT CAWRVHHTEAFF
TRBJ2-7 TRBV3-1/TRBV3-2 - TRBD2 TGTGCCAGCAGCCAAGTTCGGGCTAGCGGGAGGTACGAGCAGTACTTC CASSQVRASGRYEQYF
TRBJ1-3 TRBV7-9 - TRBD1 TGTGCCAGCAGCTTGGGGGACAGCTCTGGAAACACCATATATTTT CASSLGDSSGNTIYF
TRBJ1-5 TRBV6-5 - - TGTGCCAGCAGACTAGGGCCCAACGGCAATCAGCCCCAGCATTTT CASRLGPNGNQPQHF